This TCR beta chain comes out of a study of T cell repertoires in cytomegalovirus infection. In the study overall: Matching HLA type and CMV infection were both indicated by public TCR beta signatures. Overall study results and limits: HLA-C-restricted TCR beta clonotypes specific for CMV led the ex vivo response. Using cumulative public TCR beta family frequency, the authors identified those who carried CMV together with the relevant HLA.

Each CDR3 protein is one row after TCRdb ran MiXCR on the reads. The profile shows more than 350,000 distinct CDR3 sequences, 30% to 40% of them singletons. This clonotype was seen at least ten times. Antigen: not known. This TCR derives from a human donor in good health (CMV status not recorded). Some clones in this sample may be carry-over from other donors' samples. The sample taken for sequencing was PBMCs.

The CDR3 protein is CASRRGEGTEAFF. The CDR3 DNA reads TGTGCCAGCAGACGCGGAGAGGGCACTGAAGCTTTCTTT. This sequence joins TRBV12-3 or TRBV12-4 and TRBJ1-1; no clear D gene. Trimming pared 6 bases from V and 4 bases from J, leaving 12 bases between. The CDR3 consists of 13 residues.